This passage covers 7 T cell receptor beta chains from one sample sequenced in a study of beta chain features in type 1 diabetes. The sequenced template was cDNA made from the entire isolated RNA. Sequencing used immunoSEQ multiplex PCR; TCRdb keeps in-frame clones, though not all of them. The table records some 22,000 clones, roughly two thirds of them present only once. The source material was Tregs from blood. Receptors were obtained from a middle-aged woman in good health.

This clone was seen only once. The chain joins TRBV5-1 to TRBJ2-2; TRBD1 matches 10 bases. Germline V gives CDR1 SGHRS, CDR2 YFSETQ. The CDR3 loop spans 19 amino acids. J was trimmed by 4 bases and V by 4 bases; bases with no gene match: 16. This CDR3 is CASSQLDRGRLLGTGELFF. In DNA form, the CDR3 reads TGCGCCAGCAGCCAACTAGACAGGGGGCGCCTATTAGGCACCGGGGAGCTGTTTTTT.

The chain combines TRBV5-1 with TRBJ2-7, with D maybe TRBD2 (5 bases). The V gene lost 4 bases and the J gene lost 3 bases, with 20 bases spanning the gap. The CDR3 extends over 16 amino acids. From germline, CDR1 is SGHRS and CDR2 YFSETQ. As DNA, the CDR3 is TGCGCCAGCAGCGGAGGACTGCTGAGTCGAAACTACGAGCAGTACTTC. This codes for CASSGGLLSRNYEQYF.

V is TRBV2 and J is TRBJ1-6; TRBD1 matches at 9 bases. J gave up 7 bases and V 6 bases, and 4 bases lay outside the gene matches. The length of the CDR3 is 14 residues. The germline CDR1 and CDR2 sequences are SNHLY and FYNNEI. The CDR3 nucleotides are TGTGCCAGCAGACTTACAGGGGGCAATTCACCCCTCCACTTT. Translated, it gives CASRLTGGNSPLHF.

This chain connects TRBV7-6 to TRBJ2-1; 10 positions match TRBD2. Germline V gene lookup returns CDR1 SGHVS and CDR2 FNYEAQ. V lost 2 bases to trimming and J lost 6 bases; unmatched junction nucleotides: 7. The CDR3 runs 16 residues. DNA of the CDR3: TGTGCCAGCAGCTTATTGGAGCGGGGGGGTCGCAATGAGCAGTTCTTC. Its translation: CASSLLERGGRNEQFF.

The rearrangement joins TRBV25-1 to TRBJ1-5, with no clear D. The CDR3 loop spans 15 amino acids. V was cut by 2 bases and J by 4 bases, with 12 bases left in between. The germline CDR1 and CDR2 sequences are MGHDK and SYGVNS. The CDR3 here is CASSEGHSANQPQHF. The CDR3 nucleotides read TGTGCCAGCAGTGAAGGGCACTCGGCGAATCAGCCCCAGCATTTT.

This clone has only a few counts. The rearrangement joins TRBV7-2 to TRBJ1-5, with D perhaps TRBD1 (5 bases). Germline V CDR1 and CDR2: SGHTA, FQGNSA. The CDR3 spans 14 residues. Trimming cost V 5 bases and J 7 bases, with 15 bases left between them. The CDR3 DNA follows: TGTGCCAGCAGCCCCAGGGAGGGAGGCCAGCCCCAGCATTTT. Translation gives CASSPREGGQPQHF.

The gene calls are TRBV5-6 and TRBJ1-2; TRBD1 aligns across 8 bases. This CDR3 has 17 residues. After removal of 4 bases from V and 4 bases from J, the junction contained 15 bases not matched to a gene. Germline V gene data show CDR1 as SGHDT and CDR2 as YYEEEE. The CDR3 DNA reads TGTGCCAGCAGCCCCGATATGACAGGGGCGGGGAGCTATGGCTACACCTTC. Its protein is CASSPDMTGAGSYGYTF.